This T cell receptor (beta chain) derives from a study of blood T cell repertoires in COVID-19. In the study overall: The study drew acute and convalescent COVID-19 samples from the United States, Italy and Spain. T cells, B-cell-depleted T cells, or PBMCs supplied cDNA or gDNA.

Germline trimming cut 3 bases from V and 8 bases from J; bases unmatched to any gene: 13. The CDR3 has 16 amino acids. Germline V gene sequence: CDR1 LGHNA, CDR2 YNFKEQ. Study processing details: Scientists estimated how many nucleated cells there were by amplifying reference gene primers. TCRdb's table, derived via immunoSEQ multiplex PCR, lists solely in-frame clones and lacks some. From that table come the V and J calls and clone size; the DNA was used to work out D and trimming. The sample has roughly 100,000 clones; approximately 90% are singletons. This sequence originates from a man in his fifties with active COVID-19. V and J are TRBV4-2 and TRBJ2-1; 7 bases line up with TRBD2. Source material: peripheral blood. In nucleotides, the CDR3 is TGTGCCAGCAGCCACACCATTTCGACTAGCTCCGATGAGCAGTTCTTC. Protein sequence: CASSHTISTSSDEQFF.